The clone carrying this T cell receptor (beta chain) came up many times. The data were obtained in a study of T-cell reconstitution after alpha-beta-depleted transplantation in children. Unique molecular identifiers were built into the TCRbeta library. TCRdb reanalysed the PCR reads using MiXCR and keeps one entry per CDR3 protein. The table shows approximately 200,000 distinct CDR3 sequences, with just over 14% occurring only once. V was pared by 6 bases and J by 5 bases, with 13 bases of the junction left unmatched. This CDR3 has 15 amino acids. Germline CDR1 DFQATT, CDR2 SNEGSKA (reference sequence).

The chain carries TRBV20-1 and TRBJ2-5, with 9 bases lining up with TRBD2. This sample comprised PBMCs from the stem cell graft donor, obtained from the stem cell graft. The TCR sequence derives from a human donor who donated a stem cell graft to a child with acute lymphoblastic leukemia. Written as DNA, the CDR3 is TGCAGTGCAGTCGTTAGCGGGGGAGGTTTGGAGACCCAGTACTTC. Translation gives CSAVVSGGGLETQYF.